This T cell receptor beta chain is drawn from a study of identical twins. TCRdb passed the 5' RACE reads through MiXCR, listing each CDR3 protein once. The sample consists of approximately 490,000 distinct CDR3 sequences, around 24% of them appearing once. Healthy Caucasians alone served as donors. The germline V gene encodes CDR1 DFQATT and CDR2 SNEGSKA (reference sequence). The CDR3 length is 13 residues. V lost 3 bases, J lost 3 bases, and 4 bases stayed unmatched. Study outcomes and limitations: Whereas memory repertoires showed no such difference, abundant cord blood beta clonotypes carried fewer insertions.

On this clonotype: Its antigen is currently unknown.

In addition, the sample was reused for a study of yellow fever vaccine responses in identical twins.

The rearrangement uses TRBV20-1 and TRBJ2-5, with TRBD2 matching 7 bases. Material: CD4+ T cells sorted from blood. The clonotype comes from a woman aged 18-35 years in good health. The CDR3 sequence is CSASTGGEETQYF. The CDR3 DNA follows: TGCAGTGCTAGCACGGGAGGAGAAGAGACCCAGTACTTC.